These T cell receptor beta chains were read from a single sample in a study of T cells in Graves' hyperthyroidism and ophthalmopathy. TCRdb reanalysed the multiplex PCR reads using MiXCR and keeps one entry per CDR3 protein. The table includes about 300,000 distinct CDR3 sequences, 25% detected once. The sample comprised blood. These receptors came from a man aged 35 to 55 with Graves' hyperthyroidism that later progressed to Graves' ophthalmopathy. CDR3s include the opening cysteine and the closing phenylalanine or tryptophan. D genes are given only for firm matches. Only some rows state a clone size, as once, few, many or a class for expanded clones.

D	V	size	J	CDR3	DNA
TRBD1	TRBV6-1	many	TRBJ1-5	CASGKQGMQPQHF	TGTGCCAGCGGAAAACAGGGGATGCAGCCCCAGCATTTT
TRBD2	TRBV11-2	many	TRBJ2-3	CASSLVVLAGAADTQYF	TGTGCCAGCAGCTTAGTTGTATTAGCGGGAGCGGCAGATACGCAGTATTTT
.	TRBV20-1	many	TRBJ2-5	CSASGVETQYF	TGCAGTGCTTCGGGAGTGGAGACCCAGTACTTC
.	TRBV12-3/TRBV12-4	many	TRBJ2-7	CASSFAGFYEQYF	TGTGCCAGCAGTTTCGCGGGATTCTACGAGCAGTACTTC
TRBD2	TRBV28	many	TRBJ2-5	CASSLGTSGRAETQYF	TGTGCCAGCAGTTTAGGGACTAGCGGGAGGGCAGAGACCCAGTACTTC
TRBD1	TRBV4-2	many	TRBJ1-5	CASSQGLPRGGNQPQHF	TGTGCCAGCAGCCAAGGCCTCCCCAGGGGGGGAAATCAGCCCCAGCATTTT
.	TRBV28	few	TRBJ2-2	CASSPDSSGGELFF	TGTGCCAGCAGTCCGGACTCGTCCGGCGGGGAGCTGTTTTTT
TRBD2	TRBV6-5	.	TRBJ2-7	CASSYGRGGVYEQYF	TGTGCCAGCAGTTACGGGAGGGGAGGGGTCTACGAGCAGTACTTC
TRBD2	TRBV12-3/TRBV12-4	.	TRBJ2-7	CAGTSGRYEQYF	TGTGCCGGCACTAGCGGAAGGTACGAGCAGTACTTC
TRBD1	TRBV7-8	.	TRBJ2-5	CASSLGLRGRGRGETQYF	TGTGCCAGCAGCTTAGGGCTACGCGGCCGGGGCAGGGGGGAGACCCAGTACTTC
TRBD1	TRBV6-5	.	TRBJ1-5	CASSYTGQSNQPQHF	TGTGCCAGCAGTTACACGGGACAGTCAAATCAGCCCCAGCATTTT
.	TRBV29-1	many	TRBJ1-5	CSVVLIGNSNQPQHF	TGCAGCGTTGTTTTAATCGGGAATAGCAATCAGCCCCAGCATTTT
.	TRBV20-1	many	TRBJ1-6	CSARDRPRGSPLHF	TGCAGTGCTCGAGACAGGCCGCGAGGATCACCCCTCCACTTT
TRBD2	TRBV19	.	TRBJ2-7	CASRTAAGVVPYEQYF	TGTGCCAGCCGAACCGCAGCGGGAGTCGTCCCCTACGAGCAGTACTTC
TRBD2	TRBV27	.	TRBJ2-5	CASSSGLAGKETQYF	TGTGCCAGCAGTTCGGGACTAGCGGGGAAAGAGACCCAGTACTTC
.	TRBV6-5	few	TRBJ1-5	CASSYARGSNQPQHF	TGTGCCAGCAGTTATGCCAGGGGTAGCAATCAGCCCCAGCATTTT
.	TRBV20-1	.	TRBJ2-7	CSAKGGGNPKQYF	TGCAGTGCCAAGGGAGGGGGCAACCCCAAGCAGTACTTC
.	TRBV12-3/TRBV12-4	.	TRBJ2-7	CASSLVGLREQYF	TGTGCCAGCAGTTTAGTCGGTCTACGCGAGCAGTACTTC
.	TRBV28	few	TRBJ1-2	CASSRSGGYGYTF	TGTGCCAGCAGTCGTAGCGGGGGCTATGGCTACACCTTC
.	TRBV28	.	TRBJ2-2	CASSPGGGTGELFF	TGTGCCAGCAGCCCCGGAGGCGGCACCGGGGAGCTGTTTTTT
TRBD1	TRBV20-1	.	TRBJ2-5	CSASPRERQGRTQYF	TGCAGTGCTAGTCCGAGGGAACGACAGGGGAGGACCCAGTACTTC
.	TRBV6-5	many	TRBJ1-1	CASSYALNEAFF	TGTGCCAGCAGTTACGCCCTAAATGAAGCTTTCTTT
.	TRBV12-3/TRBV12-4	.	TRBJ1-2	CATSLQLANYGYTF	TGTGCCACCTCTCTCCAGTTAGCTAACTATGGCTACACCTTC
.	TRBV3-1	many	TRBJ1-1	CASSQTTGGRAFF	TGTGCCAGCAGCCAGACGACAGGCGGGCGAGCTTTCTTT
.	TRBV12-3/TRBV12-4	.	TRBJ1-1	CASVFANTEAFF	TGTGCCAGCGTCTTCGCGAACACTGAAGCTTTCTTT
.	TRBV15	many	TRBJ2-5	CATSRHRTDQETQYF	TGTGCCACCAGCAGACACCGGACGGATCAAGAGACCCAGTACTTC
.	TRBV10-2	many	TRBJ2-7	CASRKETYRAYEQYF	TGCGCCAGCCGGAAAGAAACGTACAGGGCGTACGAGCAGTACTTC
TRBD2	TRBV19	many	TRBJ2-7	CASKGGTSGVLGEQYF	TGTGCCAGTAAAGGCGGGACTAGCGGGGTCCTGGGTGAGCAGTACTTC
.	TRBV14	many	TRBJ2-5	CASGSGIGETQYF	TGTGCCAGCGGTTCCGGGATCGGAGAGACCCAGTACTTC
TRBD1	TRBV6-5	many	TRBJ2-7	CASSSTGTGVEQYF	TGTGCCAGCAGCTCTACCGGGACAGGGGTCGAGCAGTACTTC
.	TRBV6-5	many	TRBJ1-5	CASSYSGNRNQPQHF	TGTGCCAGCAGTTACTCCGGGAACCGCAATCAGCCCCAGCATTTT
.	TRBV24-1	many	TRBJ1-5	CATSVQGVNQPQHF	TGTGCCACCAGTGTACAGGGAGTCAATCAGCCCCAGCATTTT
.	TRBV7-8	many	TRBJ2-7	CASSLGGASYEQYF	TGTGCCAGCAGTTTAGGCGGGGCCTCCTACGAGCAGTACTTC
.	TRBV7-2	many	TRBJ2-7	CASSPSALSSYEQYF	TGTGCCAGCAGCCCAAGTGCTCTAAGCTCCTACGAGCAGTACTTC
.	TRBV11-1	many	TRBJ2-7	CASSRPGVRTEQYF	TGTGCCAGCAGCCGCCCCGGAGTAAGAACGGAGCAGTACTTC
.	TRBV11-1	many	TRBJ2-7	CASSRGGRAGQYSYEQYF	TGTGCCAGCAGCCGAGGCGGGCGGGCGGGCCAATACTCCTACGAGCAGTACTTC
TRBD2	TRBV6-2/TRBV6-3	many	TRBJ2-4	CANKQGTSGRGGDIQYF	TGTGCCAACAAACAGGGGACTAGCGGGAGAGGGGGTGACATTCAGTACTTC
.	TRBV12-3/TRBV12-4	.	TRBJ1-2	CASSLGPGRGYTF	TGTGCCAGCAGTTTAGGGCCCGGCCGTGGCTACACCTTC
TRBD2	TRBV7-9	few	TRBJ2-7	CASTSGGDAREQYF	TGTGCCAGCACCTCGGGAGGAGACGCGCGGGAGCAGTACTTC
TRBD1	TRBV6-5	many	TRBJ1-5	CASSSRRDRSYNQPQHF	TGTGCCAGCAGTTCCCGCCGGGACAGGAGTTACAATCAGCCCCAGCATTTT
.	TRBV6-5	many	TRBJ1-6	CAIESTDRGLLHF	TGTGCCATCGAATCAACCGACAGAGGGCTCCTCCACTTT
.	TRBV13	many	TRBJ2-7	CASRRSQLSYEQYF	TGTGCCAGCAGGAGGTCCCAATTATCCTACGAGCAGTACTTC
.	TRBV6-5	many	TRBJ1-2	CASSRDNYGYTF	TGTGCCAGCAGCCGGGACAACTATGGCTACACCTTC
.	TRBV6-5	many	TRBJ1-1	CASTDSGREAFF	TGTGCCAGCACAGACTCAGGGCGTGAAGCTTTCTTT
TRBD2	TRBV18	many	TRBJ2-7	CASSRTSGRYREQYF	TGTGCCAGCTCCAGGACTAGCGGGAGGTATCGCGAGCAGTACTTC
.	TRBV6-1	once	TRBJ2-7	CASSESGSGPHEQYF	TGTGCCAGCAGTGAATCGGGGTCCGGCCCCCACGAGCAGTACTTC
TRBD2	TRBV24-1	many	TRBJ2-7	CATSDSSGTYEQYF	TGTGCCACCAGTGATTCGAGCGGGACCTACGAGCAGTACTTC
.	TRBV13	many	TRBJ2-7	CASSDRTRTYEQYF	TGTGCCAGCAGCGATAGGACAAGGACCTACGAGCAGTACTTC
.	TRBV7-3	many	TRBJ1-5	CASSLTGIQPQHF	TGTGCCAGCAGCTTAACAGGGATTCAGCCCCAGCATTTT
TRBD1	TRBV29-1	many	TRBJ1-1	CSAPQTGVTEAFF	TGCAGCGCTCCACAGACAGGGGTCACTGAAGCTTTCTTT
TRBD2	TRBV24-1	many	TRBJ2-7	CATSAGGVLYEQYF	TGTGCCACCTCCGCCGGGGGGGTCCTCTACGAGCAGTACTTC
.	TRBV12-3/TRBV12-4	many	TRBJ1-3	CASTKSGNTIYF	TGTGCCAGCACCAAATCTGGAAACACCATATATTTT
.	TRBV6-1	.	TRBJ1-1	CASSTFRQRNTEAFF	TGTGCCAGCAGTACCTTCCGACAGCGGAACACTGAAGCTTTCTTT
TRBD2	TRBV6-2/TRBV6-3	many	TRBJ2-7	CASSYRPWGSGNFQYEQYF	TGTGCCAGCAGTTACCGCCCCTGGGGGAGCGGGAACTTCCAATACGAGCAGTACTTC
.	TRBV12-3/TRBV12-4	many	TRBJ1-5	CASSPSVSLSGAQHF	TGTGCCAGCAGTCCCTCGGTCAGTTTAAGTGGGGCCCAGCATTTT